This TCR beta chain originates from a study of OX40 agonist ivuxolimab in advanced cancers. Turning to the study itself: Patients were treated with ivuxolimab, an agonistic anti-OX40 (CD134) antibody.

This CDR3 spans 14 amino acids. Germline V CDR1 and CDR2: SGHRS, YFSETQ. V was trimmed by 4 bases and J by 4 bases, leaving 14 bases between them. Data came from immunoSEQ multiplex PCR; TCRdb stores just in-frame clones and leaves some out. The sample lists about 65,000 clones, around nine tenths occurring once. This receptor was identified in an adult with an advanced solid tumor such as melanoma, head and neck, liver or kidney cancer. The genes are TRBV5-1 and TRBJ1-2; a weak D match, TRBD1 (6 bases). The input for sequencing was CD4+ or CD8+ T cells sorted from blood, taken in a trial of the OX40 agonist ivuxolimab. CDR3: CASSPPQGAYGYTF. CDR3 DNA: TGCGCCAGCAGCCCCCCACAGGGAGCCTATGGCTACACCTTC.